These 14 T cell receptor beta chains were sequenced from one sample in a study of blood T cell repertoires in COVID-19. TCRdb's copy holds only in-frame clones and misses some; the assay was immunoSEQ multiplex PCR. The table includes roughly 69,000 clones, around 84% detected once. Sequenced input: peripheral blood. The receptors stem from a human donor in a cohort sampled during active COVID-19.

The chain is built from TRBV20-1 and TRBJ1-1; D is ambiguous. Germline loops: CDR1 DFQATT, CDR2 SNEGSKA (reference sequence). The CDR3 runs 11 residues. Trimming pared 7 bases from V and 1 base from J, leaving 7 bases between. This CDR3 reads CSGHKNTEAFF. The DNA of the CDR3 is TGCAGTGGACACAAGAACACTGAAGCTTTCTTT.

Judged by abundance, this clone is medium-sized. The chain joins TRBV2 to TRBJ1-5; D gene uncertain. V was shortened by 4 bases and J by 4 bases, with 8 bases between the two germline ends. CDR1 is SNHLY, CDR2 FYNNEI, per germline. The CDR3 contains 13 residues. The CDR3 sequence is CASSVTWNQPQHF. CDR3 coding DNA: TGTGCCAGCAGTGTAACTTGGAATCAGCCCCAGCATTTT.

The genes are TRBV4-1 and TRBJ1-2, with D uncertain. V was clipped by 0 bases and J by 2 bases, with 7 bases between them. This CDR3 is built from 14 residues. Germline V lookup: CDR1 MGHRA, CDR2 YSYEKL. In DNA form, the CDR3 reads TGCGCCAGCAGCCAAGAATCACAGAACTATGGCTACACCTTC. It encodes CASSQESQNYGYTF.

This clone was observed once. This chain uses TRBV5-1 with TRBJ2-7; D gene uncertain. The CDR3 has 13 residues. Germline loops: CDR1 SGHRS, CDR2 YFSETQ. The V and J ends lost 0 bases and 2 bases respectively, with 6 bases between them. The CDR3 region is CASSLAGTYEQYF. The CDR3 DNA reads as TGCGCCAGCAGCTTGGCAGGCACCTACGAGCAGTACTTC.

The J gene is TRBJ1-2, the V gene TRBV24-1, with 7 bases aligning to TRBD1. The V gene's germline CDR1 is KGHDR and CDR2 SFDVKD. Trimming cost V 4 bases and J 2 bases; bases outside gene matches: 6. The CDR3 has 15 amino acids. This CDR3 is CATSEPGQPNYGYTF. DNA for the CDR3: TGTGCCACCAGTGAACCGGGACAGCCAAACTATGGCTACACCTTC.

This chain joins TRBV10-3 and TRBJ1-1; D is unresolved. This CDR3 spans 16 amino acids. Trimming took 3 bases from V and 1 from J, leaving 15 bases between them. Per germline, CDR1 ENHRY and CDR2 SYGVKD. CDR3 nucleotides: TGTGCCATCAGTGAAATGGCAGGCTATACGAACACTGAAGCTTTCTTT. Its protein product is CAISEMAGYTNTEAFF.

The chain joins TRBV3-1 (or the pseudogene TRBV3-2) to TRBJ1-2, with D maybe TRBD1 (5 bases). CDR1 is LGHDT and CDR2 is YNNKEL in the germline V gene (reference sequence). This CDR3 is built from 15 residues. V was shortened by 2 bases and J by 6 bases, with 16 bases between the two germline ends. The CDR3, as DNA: TGTGCCAGCAGCCAAAATCGGGGGGGAGGTAATGGCTACACCTTC. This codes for CASSQNRGGGNGYTF.

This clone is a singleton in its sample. The CDR3 region is CASSSRLERETQYF. Written as DNA, the CDR3 is TGTGCCAGCAGCTCAAGACTAGAAAGAGAGACCCAGTACTTC. The chain links TRBV7-8 to TRBJ2-5; D is possibly TRBD2 (6 bases). CDR1 and CDR2 (germline): SGHVS, FQNEAQ. This CDR3 spans 14 amino acids. V was pared by 4 bases and J by 4 bases, with 13 bases between.

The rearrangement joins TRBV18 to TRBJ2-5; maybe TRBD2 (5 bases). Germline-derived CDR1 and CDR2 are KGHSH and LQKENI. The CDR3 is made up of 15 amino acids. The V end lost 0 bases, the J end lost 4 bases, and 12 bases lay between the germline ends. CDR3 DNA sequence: TGTGCCAGCTCACCACCCGGGGTGAGGCGAGAGACCCAGTACTTC. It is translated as CASSPPGVRRETQYF.

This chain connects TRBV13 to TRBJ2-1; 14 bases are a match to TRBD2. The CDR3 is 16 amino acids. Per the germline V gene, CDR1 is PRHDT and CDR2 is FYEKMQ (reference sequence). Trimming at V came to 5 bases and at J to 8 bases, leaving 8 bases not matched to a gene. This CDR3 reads CASSPRGTSGSHEQFF. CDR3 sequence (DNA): TGTGCCAGCAGCCCCCGAGGGACTAGCGGGAGCCATGAGCAGTTCTTC. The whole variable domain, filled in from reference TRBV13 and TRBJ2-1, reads AAGVIQSPRHLIKEKRETATLKCYPIPRHDTVYWYQQGPGQDPQFLISFYEKMQSDKGSIPDRFSAQQFSDYHSELNMSSLELGDSALYFCASSPRGTSGSHEQFFGPGTRLTVL.

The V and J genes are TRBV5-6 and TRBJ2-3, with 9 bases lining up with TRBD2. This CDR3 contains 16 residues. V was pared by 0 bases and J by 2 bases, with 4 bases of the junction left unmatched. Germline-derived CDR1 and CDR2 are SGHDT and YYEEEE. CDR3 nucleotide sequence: TGTGCCAGCAGCTTGGGCCTAGCGGGGCCCACAGATACGCAGTATTTT. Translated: CASSLGLAGPTDTQYF. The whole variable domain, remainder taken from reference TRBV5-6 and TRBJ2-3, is DAGVTQSPTHLIKTRGQQVTLRCSPKSGHDTVSWYQQALGQGPQFIFQYYEEEERQRGNFPDRFSGHQFPNYSSELNVNALLLGDSALYLCASSLGLAGPTDTQYFGPGTRLTVL.

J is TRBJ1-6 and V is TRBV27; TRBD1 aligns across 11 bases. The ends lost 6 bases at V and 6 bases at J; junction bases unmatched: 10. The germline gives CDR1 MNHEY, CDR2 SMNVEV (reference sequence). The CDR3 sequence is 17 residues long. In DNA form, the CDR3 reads TGTGCCAGCAGACTAGTAGGACAGGGGGCATTTAATTCACCCCTCCACTTT. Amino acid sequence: CASRLVGQGAFNSPLHF.

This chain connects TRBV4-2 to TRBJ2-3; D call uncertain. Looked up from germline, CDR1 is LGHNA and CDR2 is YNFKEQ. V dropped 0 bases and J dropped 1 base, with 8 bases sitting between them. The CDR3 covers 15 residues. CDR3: CASSQDPVGTDTQYF. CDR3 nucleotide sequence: TGTGCCAGCAGCCAAGACCCCGTCGGCACAGATACGCAGTATTTT.

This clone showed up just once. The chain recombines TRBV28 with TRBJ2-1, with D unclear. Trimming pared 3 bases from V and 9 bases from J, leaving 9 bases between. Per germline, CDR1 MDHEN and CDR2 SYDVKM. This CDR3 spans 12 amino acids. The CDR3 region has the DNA TGTGCCAGCAGTTTCTTATTCGGTGAGCAGTTCTTC. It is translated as CASSFLFGEQFF.